Shown below are 29 T cell receptor beta chains from a single sample sequenced in a study of cytotoxic CD8 clonotypes in ibrutinib-treated CLL. Some clones are missing from TCRdb's copy, which holds only in-frame ones; the method was immunoSEQ multiplex PCR. The table lists 30,000 to 40,000 clones, 69% of them singletons, with about 27% in the top ten. This sample comprised PBMCs, obtained before ibrutinib treatment. These receptors originate from a human donor with chronic lymphocytic leukemia.

This clone turned up a few times. The chain combines TRBV7-7 with TRBJ2-5, with 8 bases matching TRBD2. The CDR3 contains 16 residues. The germline V gene encodes CDR1 SSHAT and CDR2 FNYEAQ (reference sequence). Trimming at V came to 1 base and at J to 7 bases, leaving 11 bases not matched to a gene. The CDR3 protein is CASSLVPSGSMWTQYF. CDR3 nucleotides: TGTGCCAGCAGCTTAGTGCCTAGCGGGTCTATGTGGACCCAGTACTTC.

The J gene is TRBJ1-5, the V gene TRBV28; D ambiguous. The CDR3 spans 13 residues. Germline-derived CDR1 and CDR2 are MDHEN and SYDVKM. With 4 bases removed from V and 4 bases from J, the gap between germline ends came to 8 bases. The CDR3 loop is CASSSPNNQPQHF. The CDR3 DNA follows: TGTGCCAGCAGTTCCCCAAATAATCAGCCCCAGCATTTT. Based on the CDR3 plus reference TRBV28 and TRBJ1-5, the full variable domain is DVKVTQSSRYLVKRTGEKVFLECVQDMDHENMFWYRQDPGLGLRLIYFSYDVKMKEKGDIPEGYSVSREKKERFSLILESASTNQTSMYLCASSSPNNQPQHFGDGTRLSIL.

The rearrangement joins TRBV6-5 to TRBJ1-5; D is perhaps TRBD1 (6 bases). V was trimmed by 0 bases and J by 2 bases, leaving 8 bases between them. Germline V gene sequence: CDR1 MNHEY, CDR2 SVGAGI. The CDR3 is 15 residues long. The CDR3 sequence: CASSYSSGGNQPQHF. CDR3 DNA: TGTGCCAGCAGTTACTCGTCAGGGGGCAATCAGCCCCAGCATTTT.

The J gene is TRBJ2-2, the V gene TRBV11-3; perhaps D is TRBD1 or TRBD2 (5 bases each). Trimming took off 1 base at V and 3 bases at J, with 18 bases between the two ends. The germline CDR1 and CDR2 sequences are SGHNT and YENEEA. This CDR3 is 18 amino acids long. The CDR3 loop is CASSLAVMARGDTGELFF. Written as DNA, the CDR3 is TGTGCCAGCAGCTTAGCAGTGATGGCCAGAGGGGACACCGGGGAGCTGTTTTTT. The variable domain in full, with the rest retrieved from reference TRBV11-3 and TRBJ2-2, is EAGVVQSPRYKIIEKKQPVAFWCNPISGHNTLYWYLQNLGQGPELLIRYENEEAVDDSQLPKDRFSAERLKGVDSTLKIQPAELGDSAVYLCASSLAVMARGDTGELFFGEGSRLTVL.

The CDR3 DNA sequence: TGTGCCAGCTCACAACGACAGGGAACAACTAATGAAAAACTGTTTTTT. This translates into CASSQRQGTTNEKLFF. The chain combines TRBV18 with TRBJ1-4, with 7 bases fitting TRBD1. V trimming: 4 bases; J trimming: 0 bases; junction bases outside the gene matches: 5. The CDR3 runs 16 residues. Germline CDR1 reads KGHSH; CDR2 reads LQKENI.

The rearrangement uses TRBV6-9 and TRBJ1-1, with 7 bases matching TRBD1. The CDR3 has 14 residues. Germline V gene data show CDR1 as MNHGY and CDR2 as SVAAGI. Trimming cost V 6 bases and J 1 base; bases outside gene matches: 5. CDR3 sequence: CASSPGQKNTEAFF. The CDR3 DNA reads as TGTGCCAGCAGCCCGGGACAGAAGAACACTGAAGCTTTCTTT.

This chain links TRBV7-2 with TRBJ2-3, with D possibly being TRBD2 (6 bases). Between the trimmed V and J ends, which lost 3 bases and 2 bases, there was a span of 12 bases. CDR1 and CDR2 (germline): SGHTA, FQGNSA. This CDR3 is built from 15 residues. CDR3 region: CASSFLASSTDTQYF. In DNA form, the CDR3 reads TGTGCCAGCAGCTTCCTAGCGTCCTCCACAGATACGCAGTATTTT.

The chain uses TRBV13 and TRBJ2-3; D is unresolved. Germline V gene lookup returns CDR1 PRHDT and CDR2 FYEKMQ (reference sequence). V gave up 4 bases and J gave up 15 bases, with 17 bases separating them. The CDR3 sequence is 12 residues long. The CDR3 DNA reads TGTGCCAGCAGCTCGGGCCTGTCGGGCGTCTATTTT. This encodes CASSSGLSGVYF. The complete variable domain, with remaining parts taken from reference TRBV13 and TRBJ2-3, reads AAGVIQSPRHLIKEKRETATLKCYPIPRHDTVYWYQQGPGQDPQFLISFYEKMQSDKGSIPDRFSAQQFSDYHSELNMSSLELGDSALYFCASSSGLSGVYFGPGTRLTVL.

The chain is built from TRBV29-1 and TRBJ2-7; D is perhaps TRBD1 (6 bases). The CDR3 is 13 residues long. V shed 2 bases and J shed 3 bases, with 11 bases lying between them. Germline V gene data show CDR1 as SQVTM and CDR2 as ANQGSEA. This CDR3 reads CSVERGKGYEQYF. The CDR3 bases are TGCAGCGTTGAAAGGGGGAAGGGCTACGAGCAGTACTTC.

The V call is TRBV7-2, the J call TRBJ1-5; D is perhaps TRBD1 (6 bases). V was clipped by 3 bases and J by 3 bases, with 9 bases between them. The CDR3 covers 14 residues. Germline lookup yields CDR1 SGHTA and CDR2 FQGNSA. CDR3 sequence: CASSFSGVNQPQHF. The DNA for the CDR3 is TGTGCCAGCAGCTTTTCAGGGGTCAATCAGCCCCAGCATTTT.

The chain joins TRBV27 to TRBJ2-7; TRBD1 might be the D (6 bases). This CDR3 region has 16 residues. V was cut by 3 bases and J by 2 bases, with 17 bases left in between. The germline V gene has CDR1 MNHEY and CDR2 SMNVEV (reference sequence). CDR3 in DNA: TGTGCCAGCAGTTTGTCACAGGGCTACGTAGCCTACGAGCAGTACTTC. Translating gives CASSLSQGYVAYEQYF.

The chain has TRBV5-1 and TRBJ2-3; D call uncertain. This CDR3 has 15 residues. Germline V gene data show CDR1 as SGHRS and CDR2 as YFSETQ. The V end lost 2 bases, the J end lost 3 bases, and 13 bases lay between the germline ends. This chain's CDR3 is CASSFSVVGTDTQYF. The CDR3 nucleotides are TGCGCCAGCAGCTTCTCCGTCGTGGGTACAGATACGCAGTATTTT.

The V call is TRBV5-4, the J call TRBJ1-2; tentative D call: TRBD1 (6 bases). The germline V gene encodes CDR1 SGHNT and CDR2 YYREEE (reference sequence). V lost 0 bases to trimming and J lost 6 bases, with 9 bases between them. The CDR3 spans 13 residues. CDR3 sequence: CASSLVAGDGYTF. The CDR3 nucleotides are TGTGCCAGCAGCTTGGTGGCAGGGGATGGCTACACCTTC. The full variable domain, with the rest looked up from reference TRBV5-4 and TRBJ1-2, is ETGVTQSPTHLIKTRGQQVTLRCSSQSGHNTVSWYQQALGQGPQFIFQYYREEENGRGNFPPRFSGLQFPNYSSELNVNALELDDSALYLCASSLVAGDGYTFGSGTRLTVV.

This rearrangement joins TRBV5-4 to TRBJ2-7; 9 nucleotides match TRBD1. The CDR3 is 15 residues long. V was pared by 2 bases and J by 3 bases, with 6 bases of the junction left unmatched. CDR1 is SGHNT, CDR2 YYREEE, per germline (reference sequence). The CDR3, as DNA: TGTGCCAGCAGCTTCCCGGGACAGGGTGTCTACGAGCAGTACTTC. Its translation: CASSFPGQGVYEQYF. Variable domain in full (rest from reference TRBV5-4 and TRBJ2-7): ETGVTQSPTHLIKTRGQQVTLRCSSQSGHNTVSWYQQALGQGPQFIFQYYREEENGRGNFPPRFSGLQFPNYSSELNVNALELDDSALYLCASSFPGQGVYEQYFGPGTRLTVT.

This clone was detected once. This rearrangement joins TRBV30 to TRBJ2-7, with 7 bases fitting TRBD2. The CDR3 has 12 amino acids. Germline V gene lookup returns CDR1 GTSNPN and CDR2 SVGIG (reference sequence). V was clipped by 6 bases and J by 6 bases; unmatched bases: 8. The CDR3 protein is CACSLGRREQYF. The CDR3 bases are TGTGCCTGTAGCCTCGGGAGGCGCGAGCAGTACTTC.

This clone was seen more than once but under ten times. This chain uses TRBV5-1 with TRBJ2-7; 7 positions match TRBD1. Germline V CDR1 and CDR2: SGHRS, YFSETQ. This CDR3 spans 15 amino acids. V was clipped by 0 bases and J by 2 bases; unmatched bases: 5. CDR3 in DNA: TGCGCCAGCAGCTTGGCGAGGGGACAGACCTACGAGCAGTACTTC. It translates to CASSLARGQTYEQYF.

The rearrangement links TRBV28 to TRBJ2-7; a weak D match, TRBD2 (5 bases). The V end lost 6 bases, the J end lost 6 bases, and 18 bases lay between the germline ends. Germline CDR1 MDHEN, CDR2 SYDVKM. The CDR3 covers 14 residues. The CDR3 bases are TGTGCCAGCAGCTCTGGGGATTGGGCGGGCGAGCAGTACTTC. Its translation: CASSSGDWAGEQYF.

The chain is built from TRBV11-3 and TRBJ2-1; 11 bases align to TRBD2. The germline V gene encodes CDR1 SGHNT and CDR2 YENEEA. The ends lost 2 bases at V and 8 bases at J; junction bases unmatched: 11. This CDR3 comprises 17 residues. In DNA form, the CDR3 reads TGTGCCAGCAGCTTAATCGCGACTAGCGGGATTATCTATGAGCAGTTCTTC. Amino acid sequence: CASSLIATSGIIYEQFF.

The genes are TRBV4-3 and TRBJ2-7; D possibly matches TRBD1 or TRBD2 (5 bases each). Germline loops: CDR1 LGHNA, CDR2 YSLEER. V lost 0 bases to trimming and J lost 2 bases, with 17 bases between them. The CDR3 consists of 17 residues. The CDR3 bases are TGCGCCAGCAGCCAAGATCACGGGACCACAGTCCCCTACGAGCAGTACTTC. Translating it yields CASSQDHGTTVPYEQYF.

V gene TRBV2 combines with J gene TRBJ2-7, with 10 bases lining up with TRBD1. The CDR3 totals 13 residues. The germline V gene encodes CDR1 SNHLY and CDR2 FYNNEI. With 6 bases clipped from V and 2 bases from J, the junction kept 1 base outside the gene matches. The CDR3, as DNA: TGTGCCAGCAGCGGACAGGGGGCCTACGAGCAGTACTTC. This gives the protein CASSGQGAYEQYF.

The genes are TRBV7-8 and TRBJ2-7; D is unresolved. V was cut by 2 bases and J by 6 bases, with 5 bases left in between. This CDR3 has 11 residues. Per germline, CDR1 SGHVS and CDR2 FQNEAQ. The CDR3 bases are TGTGCCAGCAGCTTACTGTCCGAGCAGTACTTC. Residues: CASSLLSEQYF. Supplemented by reference TRBV7-8 and TRBJ2-7, the full variable domain reads GAGVSQSPRYKVAKRGQDVALRCDPISGHVSLFWYQQALGQGPEFLTYFQNEAQLDKSGLPSDRFFAERPEGSVSTLKIQRTQQEDSAVYLCASSLLSEQYFGPGTRLTVT.

This clone was observed once. V is TRBV9 and J is TRBJ2-1; the match to TRBD2 covers 7 bases. The CDR3 extends over 13 amino acids. Germline loops: CDR1 SGDLS, CDR2 YYNGEE. The V and J ends lost 3 bases and 12 bases, in that order; junction bases with no gene match: 9. CDR3 residues: CASSASPSGWQFF. For the CDR3, the DNA is TGTGCCAGCAGCGCTAGTCCTAGCGGATGGCAGTTCTTC.

The chain uses TRBV7-8 and TRBJ2-1; the match to TRBD2 covers 9 bases. The CDR3 is 16 residues long. The germline V gene encodes CDR1 SGHVS and CDR2 FQNEAQ. J lost 3 bases, V lost 0 bases, and 3 bases had no gene match. This CDR3 is CASSLAASGVYNEQFF. For the CDR3, the DNA is TGTGCCAGCAGCTTAGCGGCTAGCGGGGTCTACAATGAGCAGTTCTTC.

The chain is built from TRBV19 and TRBJ1-2; a possible D gene is TRBD1 (5 bases). V was trimmed by 3 bases and J by 1 base, leaving 6 bases between them. CDR1 is LNHDA, CDR2 SQIVND, per germline (reference sequence). This CDR3 contains 13 residues. In DNA, the CDR3 is TGTGCCAGTAGTATGGGGGTTAACTATGGCTACACCTTC. Translating gives CASSMGVNYGYTF.

The genes are TRBV18 and TRBJ2-2; D is perhaps TRBD1 (5 bases). Trimming removed 1 base at V and 6 bases at J, with 15 bases between. CDR1 is KGHSH, CDR2 LQKENI, per germline. The CDR3 spans 16 residues. CDR3 in DNA: TGTGCCAGCTCACCACTGAGAACCCTACAGGCCGGGGAGCTGTTTTTT. This translates into CASSPLRTLQAGELFF.

This clone was detected only a few times. The chain is built from TRBV29-1 and TRBJ1-3, with a weak D call TRBD1 (5 bases). Germline CDR1 reads SQVTM; CDR2 reads ANQGSEA. This CDR3 has 16 residues. The V end lost 7 bases, the J end lost 0 bases, and 19 bases lay between the germline ends. The CDR3 nucleotides are TGCAGCGCCCGAACGAATGGCAGGGACTCTGGAAACACCATATATTTT. Its protein product is CSARTNGRDSGNTIYF.

The chain employs TRBV19 and TRBJ2-1, with D tentatively TRBD2 (6 bases). Trimming left V 5 bases short and J 6 bases short, with 8 bases between. The CDR3 consists of 12 residues. Per the germline V gene, CDR1 is LNHDA and CDR2 is SQIVND (reference sequence). The CDR3 DNA sequence: TGTGCCAGTAGTCCGGGACTCAATGAGCAGTTCTTC. It yields the protein CASSPGLNEQFF. The full variable domain, with the rest looked up from reference TRBV19 and TRBJ2-1, is DGGITQSPKYLFRKEGQNVTLSCEQNLNHDAMYWYRQDPGQGLRLIYYSQIVNDFQKGDIAEGYSVSREKKESFPLTVTSAQKNPTAFYLCASSPGLNEQFFGPGTRLTVL.

This chain joins TRBV29-1 and TRBJ2-5, with D maybe TRBD2 (5 bases). Germline lookup yields CDR1 SQVTM and CDR2 ANQGSEA. The ends were cut back, 4 bases at V and 0 bases at J, with 9 bases in the middle. CDR3 length equals 13 residues. DNA for the CDR3: TGCAGCGTTGTTTCCGGGAACCAAGAGACCCAGTACTTC. As protein: CSVVSGNQETQYF.

The chain uses TRBV28 and TRBJ2-6, with 12 positions matching TRBD2. V lost 7 bases and J lost 0; bases outside the gene matches: 7. The CDR3 consists of 18 residues. Germline V gene lookup returns CDR1 MDHEN and CDR2 SYDVKM. The CDR3 region is CASIRMGLAGSGANVLTF. Here the CDR3 DNA reads TGTGCCAGCATCAGGATGGGACTAGCGGGCTCTGGGGCCAACGTCCTGACTTTC.